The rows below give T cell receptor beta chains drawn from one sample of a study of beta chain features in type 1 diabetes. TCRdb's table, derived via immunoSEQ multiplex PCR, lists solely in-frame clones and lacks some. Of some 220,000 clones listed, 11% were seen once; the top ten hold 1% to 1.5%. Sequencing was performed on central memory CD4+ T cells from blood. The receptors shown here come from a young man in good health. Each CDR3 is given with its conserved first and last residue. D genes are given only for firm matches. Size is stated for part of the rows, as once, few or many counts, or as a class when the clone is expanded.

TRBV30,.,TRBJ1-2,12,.,CAWSAIRKGYTF,TGTGCCTGGAGTGCTATTCGTAAGGGCTACACCTTC
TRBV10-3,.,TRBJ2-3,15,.,CAISESHSTTDTQYF,TGTGCCATCAGTGAGTCTCACAGTACCACAGATACGCAGTATTTT
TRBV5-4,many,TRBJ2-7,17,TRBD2,CASSRSQLRENSHEQYF,TGTGCCAGCAGCCGAAGTCAATTGCGGGAGAATTCCCACGAGCAGTACTTC
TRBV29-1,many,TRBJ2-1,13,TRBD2,CSADGTSGKQQFF,TGCAGCGCCGATGGGACTAGCGGGAAGCAGCAGTTCTTC
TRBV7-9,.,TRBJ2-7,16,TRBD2,CASSTLRTSGSDEQYF,TGTGCCAGCAGCACCCTCAGGACTAGCGGGAGCGACGAGCAGTACTTC
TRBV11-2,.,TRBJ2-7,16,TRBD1,CASSLVGQGATYEQYF,TGTGCCAGCAGCTTAGTAGGACAGGGGGCTACCTACGAGCAGTACTTC
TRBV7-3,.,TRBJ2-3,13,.,CASSRAPSDTQYF,TGTGCCAGCAGCCGGGCACCTTCGGATACGCAGTATTTT
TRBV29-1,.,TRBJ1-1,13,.,CSAGGLGRTEAFF,TGCAGCGCGGGCGGGTTAGGGCGGACTGAAGCTTTCTTT
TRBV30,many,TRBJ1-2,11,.,CAWSVGGGYTF,TGTGCCTGGAGTGTTGGCGGTGGCTACACCTTC
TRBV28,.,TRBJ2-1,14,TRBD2,CASSFASGRNEQFF,TGTGCCAGCAGTTTTGCTAGCGGGAGGAATGAGCAGTTCTTC
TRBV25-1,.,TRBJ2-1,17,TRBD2,CASSERLAGEEYNEQFF,TGTGCCAGCAGTGAGCGGCTAGCGGGTGAGGAGTACAATGAGCAGTTCTTC
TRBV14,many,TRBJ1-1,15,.,CASSRNSHPLTEAFF,TGTGCCAGCAGCCGCAACAGCCACCCCTTGACTGAAGCTTTCTTT
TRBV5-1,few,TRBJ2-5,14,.,CASSQDSSQETQYF,TGCGCCAGCAGCCAAGACAGTTCGCAAGAGACCCAGTACTTC
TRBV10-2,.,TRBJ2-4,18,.,CASSESVPGAAAKNIQYF,TGCGCCAGCAGTGAGTCGGTCCCAGGAGCGGCAGCCAAAAACATTCAGTACTTC
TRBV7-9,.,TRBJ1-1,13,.,CASSSQTSTEAFF,TGTGCCAGCAGCTCACAGACATCCACTGAAGCTTTCTTT
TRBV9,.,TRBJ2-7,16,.,CASSVGSGGILYEQYF,TGTGCCAGCAGCGTAGGGTCCGGTGGCATTCTATACGAGCAGTACTTC
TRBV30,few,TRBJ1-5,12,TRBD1,CAVGQGTQPQHF,TGTGCCGTGGGACAGGGGACTCAGCCCCAGCATTTT
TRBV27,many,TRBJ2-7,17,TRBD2,CASSPSGTSGRAGEQYF,TGTGCCAGCAGCCCCTCCGGGACTAGCGGGAGGGCGGGCGAGCAGTACTTC
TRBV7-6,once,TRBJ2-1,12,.,CASSLFHPWQFF,TGTGCCAGCAGCTTATTCCATCCATGGCAGTTCTTC
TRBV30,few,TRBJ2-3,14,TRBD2,CAWSVGLATDTQYF,TGTGCCTGGAGTGTGGGACTAGCGACAGATACGCAGTATTTT
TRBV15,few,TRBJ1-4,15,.,CATSRDPGANEKLFF,TGTGCCACCAGCAGAGATCCAGGGGCTAATGAAAAACTGTTTTTT
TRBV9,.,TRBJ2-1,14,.,CASSVTGSDNEQFF,TGTGCCAGCAGCGTCACAGGGAGCGACAATGAGCAGTTCTTC
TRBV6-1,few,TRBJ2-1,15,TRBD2,CASSSSGRVYNEQFF,TGTGCCAGCAGTTCCAGCGGGAGGGTCTACAATGAGCAGTTCTTC
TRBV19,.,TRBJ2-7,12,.,CASSIGPYEQYF,TGTGCCAGTAGTATAGGGCCCTACGAGCAGTACTTC
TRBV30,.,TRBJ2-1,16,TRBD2,CAWSVPMRTRGNEQFF,TGTGCCTGGAGTGTACCGATGAGGACTAGAGGCAATGAGCAGTTCTTC
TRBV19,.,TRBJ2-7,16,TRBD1,CASSSSPGTGNYEQYF,TGTGCCAGTAGTTCTAGCCCCGGGACAGGGAACTACGAGCAGTACTTC
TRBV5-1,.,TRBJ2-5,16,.,CASSPGLGRSEETQYF,TGCGCCAGCAGCCCGGGCCTCGGGCGGAGTGAAGAGACCCAGTACTTC
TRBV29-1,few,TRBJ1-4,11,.,CAVGNNEKLFF,TGCGCAGTAGGGAATAATGAAAAACTGTTTTTT
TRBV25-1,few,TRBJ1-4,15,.,CASSEYPGVNEKLFF,TGTGCCAGCAGTGAATACCCAGGGGTGAACGAAAAACTGTTTTTT
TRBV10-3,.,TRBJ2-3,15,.,CAISDRQADTDTQYF,TGTGCCATCAGTGATCGACAGGCGGACACAGATACGCAGTATTTT
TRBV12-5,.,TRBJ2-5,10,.,CASGGETQYF,TGTGCTAGTGGCGGAGAGACCCAGTACTTC
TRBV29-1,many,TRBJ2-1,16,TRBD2,CSVGGTSGRSNNEQFF,TGCAGCGTTGGCGGGACTAGCGGGAGGTCGAACAATGAGCAGTTCTTC
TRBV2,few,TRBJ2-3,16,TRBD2,CASSEGLAGETDTQYF,TGTGCCAGCAGTGAAGGACTAGCGGGAGAGACAGATACGCAGTATTTT
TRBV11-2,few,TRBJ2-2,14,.,CASSLVLAVGELFF,TGTGCCAGCAGCTTAGTACTAGCCGTCGGGGAGCTGTTTTTT
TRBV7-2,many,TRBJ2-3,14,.,CASSLVGVADTQYF,TGTGCCAGCAGCTTAGTAGGAGTGGCAGATACGCAGTATTTT
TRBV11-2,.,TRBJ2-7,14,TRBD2,CASSFIAGGYEQYF,TGTGCCAGCAGCTTCATAGCGGGGGGCTACGAGCAGTACTTC
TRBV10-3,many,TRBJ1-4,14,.,CAISPTGRNEKLFF,TGTGCCATCAGCCCGACAGGCCGGAATGAAAAACTGTTTTTT
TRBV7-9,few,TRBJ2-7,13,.,CASSLGNWGEQYF,TGTGCCAGCAGCTTGGGGAACTGGGGCGAGCAGTACTTC
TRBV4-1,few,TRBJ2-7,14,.,CASSQVPGAYEQYF,TGCGCCAGCAGCCAAGTCCCGGGAGCCTACGAGCAGTACTTC
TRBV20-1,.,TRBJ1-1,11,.,CSGGGETEAFF,TGCAGCGGCGGCGGGGAAACTGAAGCTTTCTTT
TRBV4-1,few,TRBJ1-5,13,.,CASSQDQGRPQHF,TGCGCCAGCAGCCAAGATCAGGGACGGCCCCAGCATTTT
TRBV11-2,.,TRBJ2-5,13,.,CASSIRPQETQYF,TGTGCCAGCAGCATAAGGCCTCAGGAGACCCAGTACTTC
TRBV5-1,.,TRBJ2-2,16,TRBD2,CASSLTSGSYTGELFF,TGCGCCAGCAGCCTTACTAGCGGGAGCTACACCGGGGAGCTGTTTTTT
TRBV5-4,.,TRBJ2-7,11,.,CASSQDEKQYF,TGTGCCAGCAGCCAGGACGAGAAGCAGTACTTC
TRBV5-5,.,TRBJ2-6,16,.,CASSLGPSSGANVLTF,TGTGCCAGCAGCTTGGGGCCCAGCTCTGGGGCCAACGTCCTGACTTTC
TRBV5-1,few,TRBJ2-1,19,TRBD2,CASSQWLAGGTRSYNEQFF,TGCGCCAGCAGCCAATGGCTAGCGGGAGGGACCCGGAGCTACAATGAGCAGTTCTTC
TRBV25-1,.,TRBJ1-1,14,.,CASRIAGGPTEAFF,TGTGCCAGCAGAATCGCGGGGGGGCCCACTGAAGCTTTCTTT
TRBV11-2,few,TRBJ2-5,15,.,CASSFQASHQETQYF,TGTGCCAGCAGCTTTCAAGCGAGTCACCAAGAGACCCAGTACTTC
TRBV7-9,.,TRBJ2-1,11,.,CASSFRYEQFF,TGTGCCAGCAGCTTTAGGTATGAGCAGTTCTTC
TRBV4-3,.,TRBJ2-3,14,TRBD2,CASSQRLATDTQYF,TGCGCCAGCAGCCAGCGACTAGCTACAGATACGCAGTATTTT